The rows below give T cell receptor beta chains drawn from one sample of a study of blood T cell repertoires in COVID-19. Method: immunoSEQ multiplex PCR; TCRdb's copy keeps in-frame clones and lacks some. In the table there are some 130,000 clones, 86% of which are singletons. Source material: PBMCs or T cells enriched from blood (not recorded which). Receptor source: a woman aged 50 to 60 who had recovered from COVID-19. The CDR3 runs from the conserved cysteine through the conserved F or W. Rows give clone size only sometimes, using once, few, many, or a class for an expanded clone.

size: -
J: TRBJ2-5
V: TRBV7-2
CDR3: CASSLSTSGGNQFGTQYF

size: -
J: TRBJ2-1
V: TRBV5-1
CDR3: CASSRGSGGIRNEQFF

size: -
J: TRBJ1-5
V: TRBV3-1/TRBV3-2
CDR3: CASSQAAGQPQHF

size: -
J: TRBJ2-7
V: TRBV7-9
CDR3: CASSFGQGGIYEQYF

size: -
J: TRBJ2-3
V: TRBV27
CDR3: CASSSGQGAYAHTQYF

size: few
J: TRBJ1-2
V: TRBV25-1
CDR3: CASSGQGKGGYTF

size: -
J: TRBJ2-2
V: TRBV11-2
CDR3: CASSLTVQGDTGELFF

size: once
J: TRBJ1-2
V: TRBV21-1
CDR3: CASIPDGTGGPANYGYTF

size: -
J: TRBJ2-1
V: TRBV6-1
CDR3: CASSDVLGARNEQFF

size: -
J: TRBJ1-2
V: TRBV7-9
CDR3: CASSLGQPGGYYGYTF

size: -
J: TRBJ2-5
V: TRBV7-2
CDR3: CASTPGGSAGTQYF

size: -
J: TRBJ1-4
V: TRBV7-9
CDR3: CASNKWPGPYEKLFF

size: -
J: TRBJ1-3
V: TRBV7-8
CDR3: CASSSGGTGNTIYF

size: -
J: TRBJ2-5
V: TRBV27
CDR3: CASIKETQYF

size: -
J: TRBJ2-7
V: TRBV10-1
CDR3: CASTGVFEQYF

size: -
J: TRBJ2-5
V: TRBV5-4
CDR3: CASSFGGRDRQETQYF

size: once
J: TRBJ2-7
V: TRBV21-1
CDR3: CASSKHPPGGYEQYF

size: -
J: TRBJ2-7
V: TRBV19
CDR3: CASRAGQGPSYEQYF

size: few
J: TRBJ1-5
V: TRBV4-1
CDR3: CASSQTGTGRDQPQHF

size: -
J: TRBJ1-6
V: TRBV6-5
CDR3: CATISWGQGNSPLHF

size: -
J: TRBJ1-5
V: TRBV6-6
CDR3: CASSQGQGTQPQHF

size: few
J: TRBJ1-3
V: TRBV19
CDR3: CASSVFGTAGNTIYF

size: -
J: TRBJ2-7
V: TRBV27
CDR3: CASSFHDRVYEQYF

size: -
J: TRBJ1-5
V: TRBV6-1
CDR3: CASSVLPGQTPQPQHF

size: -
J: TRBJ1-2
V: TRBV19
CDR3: CASSMRTGGYTF

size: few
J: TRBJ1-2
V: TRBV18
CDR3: CASSPDSSNYGYTF

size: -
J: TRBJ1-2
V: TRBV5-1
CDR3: CASSSLGPAGHRSNYGYTF

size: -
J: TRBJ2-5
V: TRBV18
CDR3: CASSPRGSRETQYF

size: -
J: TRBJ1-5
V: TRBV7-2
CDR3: CASSPEGGNQPQHF

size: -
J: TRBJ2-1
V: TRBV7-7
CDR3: CASSRAGPHNEQFF

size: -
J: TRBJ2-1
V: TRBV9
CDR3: CASSVETSGVTRQFF

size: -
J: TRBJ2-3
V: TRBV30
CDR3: CAWSGAGLAVTDTQYF

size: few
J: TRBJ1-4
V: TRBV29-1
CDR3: CSVDGGGEKLFF

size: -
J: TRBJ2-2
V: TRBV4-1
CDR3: CASSPTENTGELFF

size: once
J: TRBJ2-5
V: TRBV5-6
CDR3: CASSLDWPEETQYF

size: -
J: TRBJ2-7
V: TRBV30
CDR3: CAWNPVSQGRQYF

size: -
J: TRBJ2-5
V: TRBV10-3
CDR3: CAISDPTSGGETQYF